The clone carrying this T cell receptor beta chain occurred a few times. What it binds is not known. The sample originates from a study of blood T cells in healthy people across ages. Study-level results: With donor CMV status unknown, expanded clonotype changes were possibly confounded.

For the second PCR, which ran for roughly 6 to 12 cycles, a sample-barcoded 5' primer and a J-beta primer mix were used. The authors tagged each cDNA molecule using a template-switch adaptor with 12 random nucleotides. TCRdb processed the 5' RACE reads anew with MiXCR; each CDR3 protein has one entry. The sample includes about 570,000 distinct CDR3 sequences, 25% to 30% of them seen just once. Each donor had approximately 10 milliliters of peripheral blood drawn. Isolated PBMCs totaled at least 7 million in each sample. The receptor comes from a woman aged 70-85 years in good health. Sample: blood.

This CDR3 is CASSYSVSVLSDRNEQFF. The CDR3 nucleotides are TGTGCCAGCAGTTACTCGGTTTCGGTACTCTCGGATAGGAATGAGCAGTTCTTC. The J gene is TRBJ2-1, the V gene TRBV6-2 or TRBV6-3; D ambiguous. With 0 bases removed from V and 7 bases from J, the gap between germline ends came to 22 bases. The CDR3 runs to 18 residues. Germline lookup yields CDR1 MNHEY and CDR2 SVGEGT.